This T cell receptor beta chain was documented in a study of blood T cells in healthy people across ages. The authors ran a second PCR of about 6 to 12 cycles using a sample-barcoded 5' primer and a J-beta primer mix. MiXCR, run by TCRdb on the 5' RACE reads, gives a single entry per CDR3 protein. The repertoire holds 450,000 to 600,000 distinct CDR3 sequences, about 25% seen once, with approximately 3.5% in the top ten. Germline V CDR1 and CDR2: MDHEN, SYDVKM. V lost 7 bases to trimming and J lost 4 bases, with 16 bases between them. The CDR3 extends over 14 amino acids. Study-level findings and limits: Naive and antigen-experienced cells could not be conclusively compared, given unsorted PBMCs. Long-lived and aged donors differed, with more naive CD4+ cells and higher diversity in the long-lived.

About this clonotype: The antigen remains unidentified.

This same sample was also taken into another study, of T cells of mothers and their children.

The clonotype originates from a boy younger than 10 in good health. V is TRBV28 and J is TRBJ1-2; TRBD1 is a possible D gene (6 bases). The sequenced sample consisted of blood. Written as DNA, the CDR3 is TGTGCCAGCACTCGTGGGGGACAACCCTATGGCTACACCTTC. It yields the protein CASTRGGQPYGYTF.